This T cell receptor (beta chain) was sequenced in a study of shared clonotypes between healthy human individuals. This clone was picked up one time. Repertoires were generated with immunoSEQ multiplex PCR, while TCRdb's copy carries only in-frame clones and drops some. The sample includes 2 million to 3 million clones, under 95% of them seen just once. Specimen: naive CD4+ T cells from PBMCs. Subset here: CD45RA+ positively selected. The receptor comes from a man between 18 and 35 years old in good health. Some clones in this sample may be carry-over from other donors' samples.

The CDR3 coding sequence is TGCGCCAGCAGCCAAGTCAGGACAGGGTTGAACACCGGGGAGCTGTTTTTT. Translating gives CASSQVRTGLNTGELFF. The V call is TRBV4-3, the J call TRBJ2-2; 8 bases map to TRBD1. Germline V gene lookup returns CDR1 LGHNA and CDR2 YSLEER. The CDR3 extends over 17 amino acids. V lost 1 base and J lost 1; bases outside the gene matches: 5.